Following are 26 T cell receptor beta chains from one sample sequenced in a study of T cells after yellow fever vaccination. TCRdb passed the 5' RACE reads through MiXCR, listing each CDR3 protein once. The table includes 610,000 or so distinct CDR3 sequences, 12% detected once. Sequencing used PBMCs, obtained on the day of the yellow fever booster vaccination. These receptors were collected from a man under 40 who received the YFV17D yellow fever vaccine.

The chain employs TRBV28 and TRBJ1-2; 8 nucleotides align to TRBD1. Trimming at V came to 7 bases and at J to 8 bases, leaving 12 bases not matched to a gene. Germline CDR1 and CDR2: MDHEN and SYDVKM. This CDR3 is built from 14 residues. For the CDR3, the DNA is TGTGCCAGCACCCTCGGGACAGGAAGAAAGGGCTACACCTTC. Its protein is CASTLGTGRKGYTF.

The chain couples TRBV11-2 to TRBJ2-7, with TRBD2 matching over 10 bases. V lost 2 bases to trimming and J lost 3 bases; unmatched junction nucleotides: 16. The germline gives CDR1 SGHAT, CDR2 FQNNGV. CDR3 length equals 19 residues. The CDR3 reads CASSLTKSKLAGGSYEQYF. In DNA form, the CDR3 reads TGTGCCAGCAGCTTAACCAAATCCAAGTTAGCGGGAGGAAGCTACGAGCAGTACTTC.

CDR3 loop: CASSEAGHTETQYF. The CDR3 DNA is TGTGCCAGCAGTGAAGCGGGACATACGGAGACCCAGTACTTC. The chain recombines TRBV2 with TRBJ2-5; D may be TRBD1 (6 bases). The CDR3 consists of 14 residues. The germline gives CDR1 SNHLY, CDR2 FYNNEI. Trimming took 0 bases from V and 5 from J, leaving 10 bases between them.

In DNA form, the CDR3 reads TGTGCCAGCAGCGAACGGACAGGGAGGGGCTACGAGCAGTACTTC. Translated, it gives CASSERTGRGYEQYF. V is TRBV7-2 and J is TRBJ2-7, with D possibly TRBD1 on 8 matching bases. CDR3 length: 15 amino acids. Per germline, CDR1 SGHTA and CDR2 FQGNSA. The V end was cut by 5 bases, the J end by 3 bases, with 17 bases between.

Ten or more counts support this clonotype. The chain joins TRBV7-2 to TRBJ2-3, with D hard to call. This CDR3 has 13 amino acids. In germline, CDR1 is SGHTA, CDR2 FQGNSA. V was shortened by 4 bases and J by 0 bases, with 5 bases between the two germline ends. The CDR3 nucleotides are TGTGCCAGCAGCTCTCCCAGCACAGATACGCAGTATTTT. Translated: CASSSPSTDTQYF.

J is TRBJ2-7 and V is TRBV6-2 or TRBV6-3; 14 bases match TRBD2. V trimming: 4 bases; J trimming: 2 bases; junction bases outside the gene matches: 4. This CDR3 has 16 amino acids. CDR1 is MNHEY and CDR2 is SVGEGT in the germline V gene. Written as DNA, the CDR3 is TGTGCCAGCAGTTGGGGGACTAGCGGGAGCACCTACGAGCAGTACTTC. It is translated as CASSWGTSGSTYEQYF.

The J gene is TRBJ2-5, the V gene TRBV7-9; D might be TRBD1 (6 bases). With 3 bases removed from V and 7 bases from J, the gap between germline ends came to 15 bases. The CDR3 spans 14 residues. CDR1 and CDR2 (germline): SEHNR, FQNEAQ (reference sequence). CDR3 coding DNA: TGTGCCAGCAGCTTGGGGGCCGGGCAGGGGACCCAGTACTTC. Translation: CASSLGAGQGTQYF.

The rearrangement joins TRBV20-1 to TRBJ2-2; 8 positions agree with TRBD2. Germline CDR1 reads DFQATT; CDR2 reads SNEGSKA (reference sequence). V lost 0 bases to trimming and J lost 4 bases; unmatched junction nucleotides: 1. The CDR3 runs 14 residues. The CDR3 nucleotides read TGCAGTGCTAGAGAAGCGGGAGTCACCGGGGAGCTGTTTTTT. It codes for CSAREAGVTGELFF.

Many counts were recorded for this clonotype. The V call is TRBV6-2 or TRBV6-3, the J call TRBJ2-1, with 7 bases fitting TRBD2. The V gene end was trimmed by 2 bases and the J gene end by 7 bases; junction bases not matched to a gene: 11. Germline V lookup: CDR1 MNHEY, CDR2 SVGEGT. This CDR3 spans 16 amino acids. The CDR3 is CASSYRGERRGNEQFF. As DNA, the CDR3 is TGTGCCAGCAGTTACAGAGGGGAAAGGCGGGGGAATGAGCAGTTCTTC.

This clonotype has a count of ten or more. The CDR3 DNA follows: TGCGCCAGCAGCCAGGACAGGGTATTAGCAGATACGCAGTATTTT. This sequence encodes CASSQDRVLADTQYF. This chain uses TRBV4-3 with TRBJ2-3, with TRBD1 matching 8 bases. V shed 3 bases and J 4 bases; nucleotides not matched to a gene: 6. The CDR3 runs to 15 residues. Germline CDR1 LGHNA, CDR2 YSLEER.

V and J are TRBV4-1 and TRBJ2-5; D is unclear. V lost 1 base to trimming and J lost 4 bases, with 16 bases between them. This CDR3 comprises 16 residues. Germline CDR1 reads MGHRA; CDR2 reads YSYEKL. The CDR3 is CASSQVGSAVVETQYF. The CDR3 bases are TGCGCCAGCAGCCAAGTGGGATCGGCGGTTGTAGAGACCCAGTACTTC.

V gene TRBV4-2 combines with J gene TRBJ2-1; D gene unclear. Germline CDR1 and CDR2: LGHNA and YNFKEQ. Trimming took off 1 base at V and 7 bases at J, with 17 bases between the two ends. The length of the CDR3 is 16 residues. The CDR3 DNA reads TGTGCCAGCAGCCAAGTGGGGATAAGGGCGTGGAATGAGCAGTTCTTC. The encoded protein is CASSQVGIRAWNEQFF.

This clonotype has more than one count but fewer than ten. This chain links TRBV6-5 with TRBJ2-1, with 14 bases lining up with TRBD2. Germline CDR1 MNHEY, CDR2 SVGAGI. Trimming at V came to 2 bases and at J to 12 bases, leaving 6 bases not matched to a gene. CDR3 length: 15 amino acids. For the CDR3, the DNA is TGTGCCAGCAGTTACGGGGGACTAGCGGGAGTGTTGCAGTTCTTC. Translated, it gives CASSYGGLAGVLQFF.

This clonotype was observed a handful of times. The J gene is TRBJ2-1, the V gene TRBV4-3; the D gene is possibly TRBD2 (6 bases). This CDR3 spans 13 amino acids. From germline, CDR1 is LGHNA and CDR2 YSLEER. V lost 2 bases to trimming and J lost 8 bases, with 10 bases between them. Here the CDR3 reads CASSQIQRDEQFF. For the CDR3, the DNA is TGCGCCAGCAGCCAAATACAGCGGGATGAGCAGTTCTTC.

This chain connects TRBV24-1 to TRBJ2-1; 9 nucleotides match TRBD1. Germline trimming cut 4 bases from V and 0 bases from J; bases unmatched to any gene: 3. The germline CDR1 and CDR2 sequences are KGHDR and SFDVKD. The CDR3 covers 16 residues. CDR3 sequence (DNA): TGTGCCACCAGTGAAGGGGGACAGGGCTCCTACAATGAGCAGTTCTTC. It specifies CATSEGGQGSYNEQFF.

This clonotype has more than one count but fewer than ten. The V call is TRBV29-1, the J call TRBJ2-7; D gene ambiguous. From germline, CDR1 is SQVTM and CDR2 ANQGSEA. This CDR3 region has 14 residues. Trimming shortened V by 7 bases and J by 0 bases, and 16 bases separated the two germline ends. The CDR3 nucleotides read TGCAGCGCCCGCCCAGGTCAAAGCTCCTACGAGCAGTACTTC. Encoded protein: CSARPGQSSYEQYF.

This clonotype was found a few times. The J gene is TRBJ2-1, the V gene TRBV20-1; 8 bases map to TRBD2. Germline V lookup: CDR1 DFQATT, CDR2 SNEGSKA (reference sequence). V shed 3 bases, J shed 6 bases, and the junction held 7 bases outside the gene matches. The CDR3 runs to 14 residues. The CDR3 sequence: CSARFGRALNEQFF. The DNA of the CDR3 is TGCAGTGCTAGGTTCGGGAGGGCCCTCAATGAGCAGTTCTTC.

The V and J genes are TRBV3-1 and TRBJ2-7, with 8 bases fitting TRBD1. Germline-derived CDR1 and CDR2 are LGHDT and YNNKEL (reference sequence). There are 16 residues in the CDR3. V was clipped by 4 bases and J by 0 bases; unmatched bases: 8. The CDR3 coding sequence is TGTGCCAGCAGCCCGACGCCCGGACAGGGCTCCTACGAGCAGTACTTC. This encodes CASSPTPGQGSYEQYF.

The V call is TRBV6-1, the J call TRBJ2-1; tentatively, D is TRBD2 (6 bases). In germline, CDR1 is MNHNS, CDR2 SASEGT. V lost 1 base, J lost 3 bases, and 10 bases lay in between. The CDR3 contains 15 residues. CDR3 sequence reads: CASSEDGLNYNEQFF. In DNA form, the CDR3 reads TGTGCCAGCAGTGAAGACGGACTAAACTACAATGAGCAGTTCTTC.

This clonotype was seen more than once but under ten times. The chain joins TRBV19 to TRBJ1-1; the D is unclear. The V end lost 3 bases, the J end lost 2 bases, and 10 bases lay between the germline ends. Germline CDR1 is LNHDA and CDR2 is SQIVND (reference sequence). The CDR3 extends over 14 amino acids. CDR3 amino acids: CASSIPSGNTEAFF. CDR3 in DNA: TGTGCCAGTAGTATTCCGTCGGGAAACACTGAAGCTTTCTTT.

There are a few counts of this clonotype. DNA for the CDR3: TGCAGTGCTAGCCAGACTGAAGCTTTCTTT. Translation gives CSASQTEAFF. The chain is built from TRBV20-1 and TRBJ1-1; D remains unclear. This CDR3 has 10 amino acids. Looked up from germline, CDR1 is DFQATT and CDR2 is SNEGSKA (reference sequence). Trimming left V 3 bases short and J 5 bases short, with 4 bases between.

This chain connects TRBV29-1 to TRBJ2-7; TRBD1 aligns across 12 bases. This CDR3 is built from 13 residues. Germline CDR1 reads SQVTM; CDR2 reads ANQGSEA. V shed 6 bases and J 5 bases; nucleotides not matched to a gene: 5. For the CDR3, the DNA is TGCAGCGTCACCGGGACAGGGGGCAACGAGCAGTACTTC. Translated, it gives CSVTGTGGNEQYF.

The chain uses TRBV11-2 and TRBJ1-1, with 8 bases identical to TRBD1. The trim removed 0 bases at V and 9 bases at J, leaving 15 bases unmatched. Germline V CDR1 and CDR2: SGHAT, FQNNGV. The CDR3 length is 17 residues. The CDR3 bases are TGTGCCAGCAGCTTAGATGTTACAGGGGGATGGAGGACTAAAGCTTTCTTT. Amino acid sequence: CASSLDVTGGWRTKAFF.

In the case of this clonotype: The conserved closing phenylalanine or tryptophan is absent in this CDR3, likely reflecting a read error. V usage is TRBV12-3 or TRBV12-4 and J usage is TRBJ1-5, with a tentative D call TRBD1 (5 bases). The V end lost 6 bases, the J end lost 9 bases, and 18 bases lay between the germline ends. This CDR3 is 14 amino acids long. As DNA, the CDR3 is TGTGCCAGCAGCAGAGACAGTAAGCGGTGGCCCCAGCATTGT. As protein: CASSRDSKRWPQHC.

The table lists this clonotype with a few counts. The rearrangement links TRBV24-1 to TRBJ2-1; D remains unclear. CDR1 KGHDR and CDR2 SFDVKD come from the germline V gene. The CDR3 consists of 13 residues. The V end lost 5 bases, the J end lost 5 bases, and 9 bases lay between the germline ends. The CDR3 region has the DNA TGTGCCACCAGTGGTACCTGGGACAATGAGCAGTTCTTC. Encoded protein: CATSGTWDNEQFF.

This clonotype turned up a few times. V and J are TRBV7-2 and TRBJ2-5; D tentatively fits TRBD1 or TRBD2 (6 bases each). The CDR3 length is 14 residues. In germline, CDR1 is SGHTA, CDR2 FQGNSA. Trimming stripped 8 bases from V and 1 base from J, with 14 bases between. This CDR3 reads CASGKGGGQETQYF. As DNA, the CDR3 is TGTGCCAGCGGAAAGGGGGGAGGCCAAGAGACCCAGTACTTC.